A single sample is the source of the 15 T cell receptor beta chains below, sequenced in a study of cytomegalovirus exposure and HLA in healthy donors listed by TCRdb under 2017. Library preparation used the immunoSEQ multiplex PCR assay. For the multiplex PCR, a mixture combining 60 forward primers for TCR Vbeta segments and 13 reverse primers for TCR Jbeta segments was used. In its TCRdb copy, this immuneACCESS table keeps in-frame sequences only and misses some clones. Where compared with another copy, unresolved V genes explain less than half of these, and the others have no known cause. The table for this sample lists about 150,000 clones; roughly 80% of them were counted only once. Jointly, the top ten make up about 1.3% of the sample. Sequenced sample: PBMCs. All receptors come from a young man in good health and CMV-seronegative.

This clone was detected a few times. The J gene is TRBJ2-1, the V gene TRBV4-1; 10 bases fit TRBD2. This CDR3 contains 14 residues. Germline CDR1 is MGHRA and CDR2 is YSYEKL. V lost 0 bases, J lost 8 bases, and 1 base stayed unmatched. For the CDR3, the DNA is TGCGCCAGCAGCCAAGAAGGACTAGCGGATGAGCAGTTCTTC. Translated: CASSQEGLADEQFF.

The genes are TRBV19 and TRBJ2-1, with 8 nucleotides matching TRBD1. The CDR3 length is 14 residues. V shed 8 bases, J shed 5 bases, and the junction held 8 bases outside the gene matches. CDR1 and CDR2 (germline): LNHDA, SQIVND (reference sequence). CDR3 amino acids: CASAMGQADNEQFF. The CDR3 DNA is TGTGCCAGTGCCATGGGACAGGCTGACAATGAGCAGTTCTTC.

On this clone: An end of the junction differs from the germline gene, which may be a read error. The chain recombines TRBV7-9 with TRBJ2-7, with 9 bases that match TRBD1. Germline V gives CDR1 SEHNR, CDR2 FQNEAQ (reference sequence). This CDR3 is 16 amino acids long. The CDR3 spells CSSSPWGDRASYEQYF. Here the CDR3 DNA reads TGTTCCAGCAGCCCCTGGGGGGACAGGGCTTCCTACGAGCAGTACTTC.

This clone has only a few counts. J is TRBJ2-7 and V is TRBV28; the match to TRBD2 covers 11 bases. Looked up from germline, CDR1 is MDHEN and CDR2 is SYDVKM. Unmatched junction bases numbered 5, after V lost 7 bases and J lost 3 bases. This CDR3 contains 14 residues. This CDR3 is CASKLAGAVYEQYF. DNA of the CDR3: TGTGCCAGCAAACTAGCGGGAGCCGTCTACGAGCAGTACTTC.

This chain joins TRBV28 and TRBJ2-2, with 9 bases aligning to TRBD1. Germline trimming cut 7 bases from V and 0 bases from J; bases unmatched to any gene: 9. There are 17 residues in the CDR3. From germline, CDR1 is MDHEN and CDR2 SYDVKM. The CDR3 protein is CASNHLQGAANTGELFF. The DNA of the CDR3 is TGTGCCAGCAACCACTTACAGGGGGCCGCGAACACCGGGGAGCTGTTTTTT.

On this clone: The junction departs from the called germline gene at one end, perhaps through a read error. V gene TRBV18 combines with J gene TRBJ1-1; D is ambiguous. CDR1 KGHSH and CDR2 LQKENI come from the germline V gene. The CDR3 runs 13 residues. The CDR3 here is CVSSPGPNTEAFF. The CDR3 coding sequence is TGTGTCAGCTCACCTGGGCCGAACACTGAAGCTTTCTTT. The entire variable domain, with the rest obtained from reference TRBV18 and TRBJ1-1, is as follows: NAGVMQNPRHLVRRRGQEARLRCSPMKGHSHVYWYRQLPEEGLKFMVYLQKENIIDESGMPKERFSAEFPKEGPSILRIQQVVRGDSAAYFCVSSPGPNTEAFFGQGTRLTVV.

This clone has just one count. The gene calls are TRBV5-1 and TRBJ2-1; 9 bases align to TRBD1. The CDR3 loop spans 15 amino acids. J was trimmed by 4 bases and V by 0 bases; bases with no gene match: 2. Germline loops: CDR1 SGHRS, CDR2 YFSETQ. CDR3 loop: CASSLGTGAYNEQFF. The CDR3 DNA reads TGCGCCAGCAGCTTGGGGACAGGGGCATACAATGAGCAGTTCTTC.

The V gene is TRBV9, the J gene TRBJ2-5, with D unclear. CDR3 length: 14 amino acids. The germline V gene has CDR1 SGDLS and CDR2 YYNGEE. The ends were cut back, 0 bases at V and 4 bases at J, with 10 bases in the middle. This CDR3 is CASSVANLPETQYF. The DNA of the CDR3 is TGTGCCAGCAGCGTAGCTAACCTGCCAGAGACCCAGTACTTC.

This chain connects TRBV19 to TRBJ2-1; the D gene is possibly TRBD2 (7 bases). V was shortened by 2 bases and J by 9 bases, with 20 bases between the two germline ends. Germline CDR1 LNHDA, CDR2 SQIVND (reference sequence). The length of the CDR3 is 16 residues. The CDR3, as DNA: TGTGCCAGTAGTATATCCGGGGGCGGGACTATGGTTGAGCAGTTCTTC. It is translated as CASSISGGGTMVEQFF. Looking up the rest from reference TRBV19 and TRBJ2-1 gives the full variable domain: DGGITQSPKYLFRKEGQNVTLSCEQNLNHDAMYWYRQDPGQGLRLIYYSQIVNDFQKGDIAEGYSVSREKKESFPLTVTSAQKNPTAFYLCASSISGGGTMVEQFFGPGTRLTVL.

The chain couples TRBV10-1 to TRBJ2-2, with 9 bases matching TRBD2. CDR3 length: 14 residues. Germline values: CDR1 WNHNN, CDR2 SYGVQD (reference sequence). J lost 8 bases, V lost 4 bases, and 5 bases had no gene match. In nucleotides, the CDR3 is TGCGCCAGCAGTGGGGTAGCGGGAGCTGGGGAGCTGTTTTTT. Its protein is CASSGVAGAGELFF.

The V call is TRBV5-8, the J call TRBJ1-2; perhaps TRBD1 as D (5 bases). This CDR3 comprises 15 residues. Germline lookup yields CDR1 SGHTS and CDR2 YDEGEE. The V end was cut by 3 bases, the J end by 8 bases, with 20 bases between. CDR3 amino acids: CASSWTYGGEGGYTF. CDR3 coding DNA: TGTGCCAGCAGCTGGACCTACGGGGGAGAGGGAGGCTACACCTTC.

V usage is TRBV21-1 and J usage is TRBJ2-5; TRBD2 reflects the table's D call only, with no check against the DNA. TRBV21-1 is reported as a pseudogene. This CDR3 contains 14 residues. Here the CDR3 DNA reads TGTGCCAGCAGCACCAGCGGGGTAAAAGAGACCCAGTACTTC. Encoded protein: CASSTSGVKETQYF.

The chain joins TRBV18 to TRBJ1-5, with D possibly being TRBD1 (5 bases). Trimming pared 0 bases from V and 0 bases from J, leaving 12 bases between. This CDR3 spans 17 amino acids. The germline V gene encodes CDR1 KGHSH and CDR2 LQKENI. The CDR3 DNA reads as TGTGCCAGCTCACCACCGCATGGGGGGAATAGCAATCAGCCCCAGCATTTT. Its protein product is CASSPPHGGNSNQPQHF.

The chain carries TRBV28 and TRBJ1-2, with D hard to call. The CDR3 length is 16 residues. Looked up from germline, CDR1 is MDHEN and CDR2 is SYDVKM. Trimming stripped 3 bases from V and 2 bases from J, with 16 bases between. The CDR3, as DNA: TGTGCCAGCAGTTTTGATCGTTTGGGGAGGAACTATGGCTACACCTTC. It is translated as CASSFDRLGRNYGYTF.

The J gene is TRBJ2-2, the V gene TRBV4-1; the match to TRBD1 covers 8 bases. The length of the CDR3 is 17 residues. V trimming: 1 base; J trimming: 4 bases; junction bases outside the gene matches: 8. The germline CDR1 and CDR2 sequences are MGHRA and YSYEKL. CDR3 loop: CASSQAPPRGRTGELFF. The CDR3 DNA is TGCGCCAGCAGCCAAGCCCCCCCCAGGGGGCGCACCGGGGAGCTGTTTTTT.